This is a list of T cell receptor beta chains from one sample in a study of cytomegalovirus exposure and HLA in healthy donors. Repertoires were generated with immunoSEQ multiplex PCR, while TCRdb's copy carries only in-frame clones and drops some. The sample includes about 190,000 clones, around 80% of them seen just once. The specimen was PBMCs. Every receptor here comes from a woman aged 40-49 years in good health and CMV-seronegative. Both conserved end residues are part of each CDR3. Each record gives: J gene, V gene, clone size, D gene, CDR3 DNA, CDR3 protein. A D gene is named only where the DNA matches it firmly. The size field is filled for only some rows; it gives once, few, many or a size class.

TRBJ2-3	TRBV6-4	.	TRBD1	TGTGCCAGCAGTGACTCGAAGGGGGCGGCCACAGATACGCAGTATTTT	CASSDSKGAATDTQYF
TRBJ2-1	TRBV15	.	.	TGTGCCACCAGCAGAGATGGCCGAATTGAGCAGTTCTTC	CATSRDGRIEQFF
TRBJ2-7	TRBV27	.	TRBD2	TGTGCCAGCAGTCCCCTAGCGGTAATGTCCTACGAGCAGTACTTC	CASSPLAVMSYEQYF
TRBJ1-1	TRBV5-1	.	.	TGCGCCAGCAGCCTCGGGAGTACCGCTGAAGCTTTCTTT	CASSLGSTAEAFF
TRBJ1-5	TRBV10-2	.	.	TGCGCCAGCAGTGAAGGGGGAATAAAGCAGCCCCAGCATTTT	CASSEGGIKQPQHF
TRBJ1-4	TRBV19	.	TRBD1	TGTGCCAGTAGTATTCCCGGGACAGGTAATGAAAAACTGTTTTTT	CASSIPGTGNEKLFF
TRBJ2-7	TRBV5-5	.	.	TGTGCCAGCAGCTTGGCCCTACAGGGATCCTACGAGCAGTACTTC	CASSLALQGSYEQYF
TRBJ2-2	TRBV5-8	few	TRBD1	TGTGCCAGCAGCGGCTGGACAGGGGTGAACACCGGGGAGCTGTTTTTT	CASSGWTGVNTGELFF
TRBJ1-2	TRBV30	few	.	TGTGCTTCCTTCCGGGGTAACTATGGCTACACCTTC	CASFRGNYGYTF
TRBJ2-1	TRBV9	.	TRBD1	TGTGCCAGCAGCGTATCGGGGACAGTCAATGAGCAGTTCTTC	CASSVSGTVNEQFF
TRBJ2-5	TRBV7-2	.	TRBD1	TGTGCCAGCAGCTTCGGACAGGAAGAGACCCAGTACTTC	CASSFGQEETQYF
TRBJ2-3	TRBV2	.	TRBD1	TGTGCCAGTGCGGGACAGGGGATGGGCACAGATACGCAGTATTTT	CASAGQGMGTDTQYF
TRBJ1-5	TRBV7-9	.	TRBD1	TGTGCCAGCAGCACCTGGACAGGGGATAGCAATCAGCCCCAGCATTTT	CASSTWTGDSNQPQHF
TRBJ2-3	TRBV5-5	.	TRBD2	TGTGCCAGCAGCTTTCGAGGGAGGGCCGTAGATACGCAGTATTTT	CASSFRGRAVDTQYF
TRBJ1-3	TRBV28	.	TRBD1	TGTGCCAGCAGTCAGGGGGCCCGAAACACCATATATTTT	CASSQGARNTIYF